The 5 T cell receptor beta chains below come from one sample, sequenced in a study of T cells in Graves' hyperthyroidism and ophthalmopathy. Amplified TCR beta CDR3 regions derived from RNA transcripts. The TCR CDR3 first-round RT-PCR relied on the HTBI primer set. One entry per CDR3 protein, called by TCRdb with MiXCR from the multiplex PCR reads. The table includes about 520,000 distinct CDR3 sequences, approximately 25% detected once. The sample taken for sequencing was blood. All receptors come from a woman aged 30 to 39 with Graves' ophthalmopathy.

The V and J genes are TRBV29-1 and TRBJ1-1; 12 bases map to TRBD1. With 0 bases clipped from V and 3 bases from J, the junction kept 2 bases outside the gene matches. The CDR3 loop spans 15 amino acids. Germline values: CDR1 SQVTM, CDR2 ANQGSEA. CDR3 DNA: TGCAGCGTTGAAGATCGGGACAGGGGGCACACTGAAGCTTTCTTT. As protein: CSVEDRDRGHTEAFF. Supplemented by reference TRBV29-1 and TRBJ1-1, the full variable domain reads SAVISQKPSRDICQRGTSLTIQCQVDSQVTMMFWYRQQPGQSLTLIATANQGSEATYESGFVIDKFPISRPNLTFSTLTVSNMSPEDSSIYLCSVEDRDRGHTEAFFGQGTRLTVV.

The sample holds many counts of this clonotype. The V gene is TRBV5-1, the J gene TRBJ1-1; 7 positions agree with TRBD1. The CDR3 spans 13 residues. Trimming cost V 4 bases and J 3 bases; bases outside gene matches: 3. CDR1 SGHRS and CDR2 YFSETQ come from the germline V gene. The CDR3 loop is CASSTGQHTEAFF. The CDR3, as DNA: TGCGCCAGCAGCACGGGACAGCACACTGAAGCTTTCTTT.

This chain uses TRBV5-5 with TRBJ2-2; 9 bases line up with TRBD1. Per germline, CDR1 SGHKS and CDR2 YYEKEE (reference sequence). The CDR3 has 16 amino acids. V trimming: 4 bases; J trimming: 5 bases; junction bases outside the gene matches: 9. CDR3 protein: CASSGTQGAGTGELFF. CDR3 sequence (DNA): TGTGCCAGCAGCGGAACACAGGGGGCCGGGACCGGGGAGCTGTTTTTT. The full variable domain, with the rest looked up from reference TRBV5-5 and TRBJ2-2, is DAGVTQSPTHLIKTRGQQVTLRCSPISGHKSVSWYQQVLGQGPQFIFQYYEKEERGRGNFPDRFSARQFPNYSSELNVNALLLGDSALYLCASSGTQGAGTGELFFGEGSRLTVL.

The sample holds many counts of this clonotype. The chain joins TRBV2 to TRBJ2-5, with D tentatively TRBD2 (6 bases). This CDR3 is 15 amino acids long. CDR1 is SNHLY and CDR2 is FYNNEI in the germline V gene. V was shortened by 8 bases and J by 5 bases, with 21 bases between the two germline ends. The CDR3 bases are TGTGCCAGCCACGGCGGACTACCCGAGGGGGAGACCCAGTACTTC. It is translated as CASHGGLPEGETQYF.

This clonotype was seen repeatedly, ten times or more. This rearrangement joins TRBV7-2 to TRBJ1-1; D might be TRBD1 (5 bases). The CDR3 totals 13 residues. V gave up 5 bases and J gave up 4 bases, with 11 bases separating them. Germline lookup yields CDR1 SGHTA and CDR2 FQGNSA. CDR3 nucleotides: TGTGCCAGCAGCCCTATAGGGGTCACTGAAGCTTTCTTT. This codes for CASSPIGVTEAFF.